One and the same sample provided the 13 T cell receptor beta chains below, sequenced in a study of blood T cell repertoires in COVID-19. Clones were sequenced by immunoSEQ multiplex PCR, and TCRdb holds only the in-frame ones, with some missing. The sample has 250,000 or so clones, over 80% seen once. Sequencing was done on a sample of peripheral blood. All receptors derive from a woman aged 60-70 years with active or convalescent COVID-19.

The J gene is TRBJ1-4, the V gene TRBV5-4; TRBD1 is a possible D gene (6 bases). V lost 5 bases and J 6 bases, leaving 11 bases between the germline ends. This CDR3 comprises 13 residues. The V gene's germline CDR1 is SGHNT and CDR2 YYREEE (reference sequence). This CDR3 is CASRGGDDEKLFF. The CDR3 nucleotides are TGTGCCAGCAGAGGGGGGGATGATGAAAAACTGTTTTTT.

This chain links TRBV19 with TRBJ2-3, with 8 bases identical to TRBD1. The V gene end was trimmed by 4 bases and the J gene end by 4 bases; junction bases not matched to a gene: 1. The CDR3 is made up of 13 amino acids. Per the germline V gene, CDR1 is LNHDA and CDR2 is SQIVND (reference sequence). In DNA form, the CDR3 reads TGTGCCAGTAGTAGACAGGGGTCAGATACGCAGTATTTT. Translating it yields CASSRQGSDTQYF.

The rearrangement links TRBV19 to TRBJ2-7; 9 nucleotides agree with TRBD2. Trimming took 4 bases from V and 3 from J; bases not matched to a gene: 13. CDR1 is LNHDA and CDR2 is SQIVND in the germline V gene (reference sequence). CDR3 length equals 17 residues. CDR3 sequence reads: CASSTQAGGPALYEQYF. CDR3 sequence (DNA): TGTGCCAGTAGTACACAAGCGGGAGGTCCTGCACTCTACGAGCAGTACTTC.

The rearrangement joins TRBV11-2 to TRBJ2-5; tentatively, D is TRBD1 (5 bases). Trimming stripped 5 bases from V and 0 bases from J, with 16 bases between. The germline CDR1 and CDR2 sequences are SGHAT and FQNNGV. The CDR3 contains 16 residues. The CDR3 bases are TGTGCCAGCAGCGCAAGGGGCGCGATGTACCAAGAGACCCAGTACTTC. Protein: CASSARGAMYQETQYF. Drawing the rest from reference TRBV11-2 and TRBJ2-5, the complete variable domain is EAGVAQSPRYKIIEKRQSVAFWCNPISGHATLYWYQQILGQGPKLLIQFQNNGVVDDSQLPKDRFSAERLKGVDSTLKIQPAKLEDSAVYLCASSARGAMYQETQYFGPGTRLLVL.

This chain uses TRBV29-1 with TRBJ2-5, with TRBD1 identical over 8 bases. The J call is doubtful: the DNA matches TRBJ2-7 better. Germline CDR1 and CDR2: SQVTM and ANQGSEA. The length of the CDR3 is 14 residues. The CDR3, as DNA: TGCAGCGTTCGGGACAGGTGGGAAGACTACGAGCAGTACTTC. Translating it yields CSVRDRWEDYEQYF.

The J gene is TRBJ2-7, the V gene TRBV10-3, with a possible D match to TRBD1 (6 bases). With 7 bases removed from V and 2 bases from J, the gap between germline ends came to 9 bases. Germline-derived CDR1 and CDR2 are ENHRY and SYGVKD. The CDR3 consists of 12 residues. CDR3 DNA: TGTGCCATCATAGGACAGACCTACGAGCAGTACGTC. This encodes CAIIGQTYEQYV.

The chain recombines TRBV7-9 with TRBJ1-1; 7 nucleotides align to TRBD1. The CDR3 is made up of 15 amino acids. V trimming: 5 bases; J trimming: 1 base; junction bases outside the gene matches: 7. CDR1 and CDR2 (germline): SEHNR, FQNEAQ (reference sequence). CDR3 region: CASSIQGGPNTEAFF. CDR3 nucleotides: TGTGCCAGCAGCATTCAGGGGGGCCCGAACACTGAAGCTTTCTTT.

This clone was detected only a few times. The CDR3: CASTLQGAGEQFF. DNA of the CDR3: TGTGCCAGTACCCTACAGGGGGCGGGTGAGCAGTTCTTC. The rearrangement links TRBV19 to TRBJ2-1; 9 bases align to TRBD1. Germline lookup yields CDR1 LNHDA and CDR2 SQIVND (reference sequence). The CDR3 covers 13 residues. V gave up 7 bases and J gave up 9 bases; unmatched junction bases: 7.

The J gene is TRBJ1-3, the V gene TRBV11-2; 7 nucleotides match TRBD1. Germline trimming cut 1 base from V and 3 bases from J; bases unmatched to any gene: 6. The CDR3 is 16 amino acids. CDR1 and CDR2 from the germline V gene are SGHAT and FQNNGV. CDR3 DNA sequence: TGTGCCAGCAGCTTAGCCCGACAGGGATTTGGAAACACCATATATTTT. It encodes CASSLARQGFGNTIYF.

This clone was detected only once. The CDR3 region has the DNA TGTGCCAGCAGCGTAGGGCAAACACATGGCTACACCTTC. As protein: CASSVGQTHGYTF. V usage is TRBV9 and J usage is TRBJ1-2; no firm D call. Trimming took 0 bases from V and 6 from J, leaving 9 bases between them. The CDR3 consists of 13 residues. The germline CDR1 and CDR2 sequences are SGDLS and YYNGEE.

This chain uses TRBV7-4 with TRBJ1-6; possibly TRBD1 for D (6 bases). Trimming stripped 3 bases from V and 1 base from J, with 13 bases between. The CDR3 has 17 amino acids. Germline CDR1 is SGHVT and CDR2 is SQSDAQ. The chain's CDR3 is CASSLPQGSSYNSPLHF. The CDR3 bases are TGTGCCAGCAGCTTGCCACAGGGAAGTTCCTATAATTCACCCCTCCACTTT.

The chain recombines TRBV2 with TRBJ2-3; no clear D gene. This CDR3 is 14 amino acids long. With 5 bases removed from V and 4 bases from J, the gap between germline ends came to 13 bases. The germline V gene encodes CDR1 SNHLY and CDR2 FYNNEI. In nucleotides, the CDR3 is TGTGCCAGCAGTATAGAGTACTACTCAGATACGCAGTATTTT. Its protein is CASSIEYYSDTQYF.

The chain carries TRBV7-9 and TRBJ1-5; D is perhaps TRBD1 (6 bases). Germline V gives CDR1 SEHNR, CDR2 FQNEAQ (reference sequence). The CDR3 runs 14 residues. V was trimmed by 5 bases and J by 3 bases, leaving 11 bases between them. CDR3 region: CASSLTGLNQPQHF. The CDR3 region has the DNA TGTGCCAGCAGCCTAACAGGGCTCAATCAGCCCCAGCATTTT.